What follows is one T cell receptor (beta chain) and its context. This CDR3 region has 15 residues. V shed 3 bases and J 1 base; nucleotides not matched to a gene: 4. Per germline, CDR1 MDHEN and CDR2 SYDVKM. Authors' processing steps: Reference gene primers were amplified, and this amplification served to estimate nucleated cell counts. TCRdb keeps only in-frame clones here, not all; method: immunoSEQ multiplex PCR. D and trimming come from the DNA, and the V and J calls and clone size come from that table. The sample records about 55,000 clones, around 85% being singletons. The source of the sample is a study of blood T cell repertoires in COVID-19. The overall study: Donors in the United States, Italy and Spain gave samples during acute or convalescent COVID-19. The analysed material was cDNA or gDNA that came from T cells, B-cell-depleted T cells, or PBMCs.

Sequencing was carried out using peripheral blood. This chain connects TRBV28 to TRBJ2-3; 7 nucleotides align to TRBD1. The receptor comes from a human donor in a cohort sampled during active COVID-19. The CDR3 is CASSLAQGGTDTQYF. CDR3 DNA sequence: TGTGCCAGCAGTTTGGCCCAGGGGGGCACAGATACGCAGTATTTT.